These 29 T cell receptor beta chains originate from one sample sequenced in a study of early T cells in non-severe SARS-CoV-2 infection. TCRdb re-called the 5' RACE reads with MiXCR, one entry per CDR3 protein. The sample lists tens of thousands of distinct CDR3 sequences, around a tenth seen once, with 5.3% in the top ten. The specimen was whole blood, collected at baseline. Every receptor here comes from an adult who was a healthcare worker with PCR-confirmed SARS-CoV-2 infection or an uninfected control (not recorded which).

In its sample, this clonotype was seen a few times. The chain couples TRBV6-6 to TRBJ1-4; 9 bases line up with TRBD1. The V and J ends lost 6 bases and 6 bases, in that order; junction bases with no gene match: 8. CDR3 length: 15 residues. Germline V lookup: CDR1 MNHNY, CDR2 SVGAGI (reference sequence). The CDR3 DNA is TGTGCCAGCAGATTAACAGGGGGCGCGGATGAAAAACTGTTTTTT. Its translation is CASRLTGGADEKLFF.

The V and J genes are TRBV7-2 and TRBJ2-2; 8 nucleotides line up with TRBD1. Trimming removed 1 base from V and 5 bases from J; junction bases left unmatched: 6. In germline, CDR1 is SGHTA, CDR2 FQGNSA. The CDR3 sequence is 16 residues long. The CDR3 region is CASSLGQGAGTGELFF. The CDR3 DNA is TGTGCCAGCAGCTTAGGCCAGGGGGCTGGGACCGGGGAGCTGTTTTTT. The whole variable domain, filled in from reference TRBV7-2 and TRBJ2-2, reads GAGVSQSPSNKVTEKGKDVELRCDPISGHTALYWYRQSLGQGLEFLIYFQGNSAPDKSGLPSDRFSAERTGGSVSTLTIQRTQQEDSAVYLCASSLGQGAGTGELFFGEGSRLTVL.

This clonotype was detected ten times or more. For the CDR3, the DNA is TGTGCCAGCAGCCCAACCCACACCCCACCAAACACCGGGGAGCTGTTTTTT. It is translated as CASSPTHTPPNTGELFF. V usage is TRBV3-1 and J usage is TRBJ2-2; D remains ambiguous. CDR3 size: 17 residues. With 4 bases removed from V and 2 bases from J, the gap between germline ends came to 17 bases. The V gene's germline CDR1 is LGHDT and CDR2 YNNKEL (reference sequence). The variable domain in full, completed from reference TRBV3-1 and TRBJ2-2, reads DTAVSQTPKYLVTQMGNDKSIKCEQNLGHDTMYWYKQDSKKFLKIMFSYNNKELIINETVPNRFSPKSPDKAHLNLHINSLELGDSAVYFCASSPTHTPPNTGELFFGEGSRLTVL.

Many counts were recorded for this clonotype. The rearrangement uses TRBV30 and TRBJ2-7; 8 bases align to TRBD1. The V segment lost 5 bases and the J segment 3 bases; nucleotides outside the gene matches: 6. This CDR3 spans 13 amino acids. Germline V gene lookup returns CDR1 GTSNPN and CDR2 SVGIG (reference sequence). In DNA form, the CDR3 reads TGTGCCTGGGAAAGGACAGGGAACTACGAGCAGTACTTC. Amino acid sequence: CAWERTGNYEQYF.

In its sample, this clonotype was seen a few times. The chain links TRBV4-3 to TRBJ1-6, with D unclear. Trimming shortened V by 3 bases and J by 7 bases, and 16 bases separated the two germline ends. The CDR3 runs to 16 residues. Germline-derived CDR1 and CDR2 are LGHNA and YSLEER. The CDR3 protein is CASSQERAASNSPLHF. DNA of the CDR3: TGCGCCAGCAGCCAGGAACGGGCGGCGTCGAATTCACCCCTCCACTTT.

This clonotype was found a few times. The V call is TRBV3-1, the J call TRBJ2-1; no clear D. Trimming left V 1 base short and J 5 bases short, with 12 bases between. This CDR3 is 15 amino acids long. The V gene's germline CDR1 is LGHDT and CDR2 YNNKEL (reference sequence). CDR3 coding DNA: TGTGCCAGCAGCCAAGGGAGTGATTGGGACAATGAGCAGTTCTTC. Amino acid sequence: CASSQGSDWDNEQFF.

The chain combines TRBV7-2 with TRBJ1-4; D is unresolved. Germline-derived CDR1 and CDR2 are SGHTA and FQGNSA. This CDR3 contains 14 residues. V dropped 4 bases and J dropped 5 bases, with 11 bases sitting between them. The DNA of the CDR3 is TGTGCCAGCAGCTCGGGGTCCCCGAATGAAAAACTGTTTTTT. This codes for CASSSGSPNEKLFF.

This clonotype showed up just a few times. This chain joins TRBV6-6 and TRBJ1-2; no definite D call. The CDR3 covers 15 residues. The ends were cut back, 8 bases at V and 2 bases at J, with 18 bases in the middle. Germline CDR1 and CDR2: MNHNY and SVGAGI (reference sequence). The CDR3 bases are TGTGCCAGCGTATACACCCCGGAACAGAACTATGGCTACACCTTC. This codes for CASVYTPEQNYGYTF.

This clonotype has at least ten counts. The genes are TRBV27 and TRBJ1-1, with D uncertain. Trimming cost V 5 bases and J 2 bases, with 9 bases left between them. CDR1 and CDR2 (germline): MNHEY, SMNVEV (reference sequence). The CDR3 has 13 amino acids. This CDR3 reads CASSPGINTEAFF. The CDR3 DNA sequence: TGTGCCAGCAGTCCCGGGATTAACACTGAAGCTTTCTTT.

This clonotype was observed at least ten times. The CDR3 here is CATSEIGGVEQFF. CDR3 DNA sequence: TGTGCCACCAGTGAAATCGGAGGGGTCGAGCAGTTCTTC. The chain joins TRBV24-1 to TRBJ2-1; TRBD2 might be the D (6 bases). The germline V and J ends were trimmed by 4 bases and 10 bases, with 13 bases remaining between them. In germline, CDR1 is KGHDR, CDR2 SFDVKD. There are 13 residues in the CDR3.

The rearrangement uses TRBV27 and TRBJ2-7; the D is unclear. Germline lookup yields CDR1 MNHEY and CDR2 SMNVEV (reference sequence). This CDR3 spans 14 amino acids. V lost 2 bases and J 0 bases, leaving 8 bases between the germline ends. The chain's CDR3 is CASSLTISSYEQYF. The CDR3 DNA is TGTGCCAGCAGTTTAACGATTAGCTCCTACGAGCAGTACTTC.

This clonotype was detected ten times or more. The genes are TRBV14 and TRBJ1-2, with D hard to call. V dropped 2 bases and J dropped 7 bases, with 8 bases sitting between them. The CDR3 is 12 amino acids. From germline, CDR1 is SGHDN and CDR2 FVKESK. The CDR3 sequence is CASSQWMGGYTF. The DNA of the CDR3 is TGTGCCAGCAGCCAATGGATGGGTGGCTACACCTTC. Using reference TRBV14 and TRBJ1-2 for the parts outside the CDR3, the full variable domain is EAGVTQFPSHSVIEKGQTVTLRCDPISGHDNLYWYRRVMGKEIKFLLHFVKESKQDESGMPNNRFLAERTGGTYSTLKVQPAELEDSGVYFCASSQWMGGYTFGSGTRLTVV.

This clonotype was observed at least ten times. The CDR3 sequence: CASSQDEPPGYEQYF. As DNA, the CDR3 is TGCGCCAGCAGCCAAGACGAGCCCCCCGGGTACGAGCAGTACTTC. The chain joins TRBV4-1 to TRBJ2-7, with unresolved D. The CDR3 sequence is 15 residues long. Trimming cost V 0 bases and J 4 bases, with 13 bases left between them. The V gene's germline CDR1 is MGHRA and CDR2 YSYEKL.

The chain carries TRBV5-1 and TRBJ1-1; TRBD1 might be the D (5 bases). With 4 bases removed from V and 5 bases from J, the gap between germline ends came to 18 bases. The CDR3 runs 15 residues. CDR1 is SGHRS, CDR2 YFSETQ, per germline. The CDR3 region has the DNA TGCGCCAGCAGCCCAGAGGGAGGGGTCGGTACTGAAGCTTTCTTT. Protein product: CASSPEGGVGTEAFF.

J is TRBJ1-4 and V is TRBV12-3 or TRBV12-4; D is possibly TRBD1 (5 bases). The V and J ends lost 5 bases and 7 bases respectively, with 11 bases between them. The CDR3 has 13 amino acids. The CDR3 is CASSPQGAEKLFF. The DNA for the CDR3 is TGTGCCAGCAGTCCCCAGGGTGCTGAAAAACTGTTTTTT.

This sequence joins TRBV6-2 or TRBV6-3 and TRBJ2-3, with D possibly matching TRBD1 (5 bases). V was cut by 7 bases and J by 5 bases, with 16 bases left in between. Germline V CDR1 and CDR2: MNHEY, SVGEGT. The CDR3 runs 14 residues. This CDR3 reads CASTGQPNLDTQYF. The CDR3 DNA reads TGTGCCAGCACCGGACAACCCAACTTAGATACGCAGTATTTT.

Ten or more counts support this clonotype. The chain has TRBV14 and TRBJ2-2; D is possibly TRBD1 or TRBD2 (5 bases each). Germline V CDR1 and CDR2: SGHDN, FVKESK. CDR3 length: 16 amino acids. The V end lost 2 bases, the J end lost 4 bases, and 14 bases lay between the germline ends. This CDR3 reads CASSQSTGLTTGELFF. CDR3 in DNA: TGTGCCAGCAGCCAATCTACGGGGCTTACCACCGGGGAGCTGTTTTTT.

This clonotype has just a few counts. The rearrangement links TRBV7-9 to TRBJ1-2; D not certain. The germline CDR1 and CDR2 sequences are SEHNR and FQNEAQ (reference sequence). V lost 5 bases to trimming and J lost 4 bases, with 17 bases between them. This CDR3 has 15 residues. The CDR3 sequence: CASSPPASRLYGYTF. CDR3 DNA sequence: TGTGCCAGCAGCCCCCCGGCCAGTCGCCTCTATGGCTACACCTTC. The entire variable domain, with the rest obtained from reference TRBV7-9 and TRBJ1-2, is as follows: DTGVSQNPRHKITKRGQNVTFRCDPISEHNRLYWYRQTLGQGPEFLTYFQNEAQLEKSRLLSDRFSAERPKGSFSTLEIQRTEQGDSAMYLCASSPPASRLYGYTFGSGTRLTVV.

There are many counts of this clonotype. The rearrangement uses TRBV5-1 and TRBJ2-4; D is uncertain. Between the trimmed V and J ends, which lost 3 bases and 8 bases, there was a span of 12 bases. The germline gives CDR1 SGHRS, CDR2 YFSETQ. The CDR3 length is 13 residues. CDR3 in amino acids: CASSSPGLDIQYF. The CDR3 DNA reads TGCGCCAGCAGCTCCCCGGGTCTTGACATTCAGTACTTC.

The chain links TRBV6-2 or TRBV6-3 to TRBJ2-1; TRBD2 agrees at 12 bases. Germline lookup yields CDR1 MNHEY and CDR2 SVGEGT. This CDR3 comprises 16 residues. V shed 8 bases and J 1 base; nucleotides not matched to a gene: 6. CDR3 coding DNA: TGTGCCAGCTCTAGCGGGGGGGCAAATTCCTACAATGAGCAGTTCTTC. Protein: CASSSGGANSYNEQFF.

This clonotype was counted between two and nine times. The genes are TRBV10-3 and TRBJ2-3; D uncertain. The germline V gene has CDR1 ENHRY and CDR2 SYGVKD. The CDR3 consists of 14 residues. The ends were cut back, 6 bases at V and 2 bases at J, with 12 bases in the middle. The CDR3 region has the DNA TGTGCCATCAGCAGTTTGTCCAACACAGATACGCAGTATTTT. Residues: CAISSLSNTDTQYF.

This clonotype was observed many times. This rearrangement joins TRBV20-1 to TRBJ2-3, with 12 positions matching TRBD2. This CDR3 region has 15 residues. The V gene's germline CDR1 is DFQATT and CDR2 SNEGSKA (reference sequence). After removal of 4 bases from V and 4 bases from J, the junction contained 6 bases not matched to a gene. CDR3 residues: CSATSPSGGADTQYF. CDR3 DNA sequence: TGCAGTGCTACTTCTCCTAGCGGGGGGGCAGATACGCAGTATTTT.

The sample holds many counts of this clonotype. The chain recombines TRBV24-1 with TRBJ2-2, with D perhaps TRBD1 (5 bases). Germline V gene lookup returns CDR1 KGHDR and CDR2 SFDVKD. Between the trimmed V and J ends, which lost 4 bases and 5 bases, there was a span of 10 bases. The length of the CDR3 is 14 residues. CDR3 sequence (DNA): TGTGCCACCAGTGACCAGGGCCAAACCGGGGAGCTGTTTTTT. Protein: CATSDQGQTGELFF.

V usage is TRBV24-1 and J usage is TRBJ2-3; either TRBD1 or TRBD2 may supply D (6 bases each). The V gene lost 3 bases and the J gene lost 6 bases, with 15 bases spanning the gap. CDR3 length: 15 residues. Germline lookup yields CDR1 KGHDR and CDR2 SFDVKD. CDR3 loop: CATSDATGSGDTQYF. The CDR3 DNA is TGTGCCACCAGTGATGCGACAGGCAGCGGGGATACGCAGTATTTT.

This clonotype was picked up a small number of times. This rearrangement joins TRBV28 to TRBJ1-2; D perhaps matches TRBD1 (5 bases). V was trimmed by 1 base and J by 4 bases, leaving 10 bases between them. Germline V gene sequence: CDR1 MDHEN, CDR2 SYDVKM. The CDR3 has 14 residues. CDR3 residues: CASSLSGAGYGYTF. CDR3 bases: TGTGCCAGCAGTTTATCTGGGGCAGGCTATGGCTACACCTTC.

The rearrangement links TRBV5-4 to TRBJ2-1; possible D gene TRBD2, 5 bases. This CDR3 is 18 amino acids long. Trimming shortened V by 5 bases and J by 0 bases, and 21 bases separated the two germline ends. Per the germline V gene, CDR1 is SGHNT and CDR2 is YYREEE (reference sequence). DNA of the CDR3: TGTGCCAGCAGGCGAGAGACTACCCCCCCGAGCTCCTACAATGAGCAGTTCTTC. This codes for CASRRETTPPSSYNEQFF.

In this sample, this clonotype turned up many times. The chain couples TRBV12-3 or TRBV12-4 to TRBJ1-1; tentative D call: TRBD1 (5 bases). V shed 2 bases and J shed 6 bases, with 10 bases lying between them. This CDR3 is 13 amino acids long. CDR3 protein: CASSLSSGAEAFF. In nucleotides, the CDR3 is TGTGCCAGCAGTTTATCATCGGGGGCTGAAGCTTTCTTT.

This clonotype was found a few times. The chain has TRBV18 and TRBJ2-2; D remains ambiguous. CDR1 is KGHSH and CDR2 is LQKENI in the germline V gene. This CDR3 contains 14 residues. The V end was cut by 2 bases, the J end by 7 bases, with 11 bases between. The CDR3 protein is CASSPRMENGELFF. In DNA form, the CDR3 reads TGTGCCAGCTCACCAAGGATGGAGAACGGGGAGCTGTTTTTT.

This clonotype was picked up a small number of times. This chain connects TRBV27 to TRBJ1-5, with no clear D. V was pared by 6 bases and J by 0 bases, with 12 bases between. The CDR3 sequence is 15 residues long. From germline, CDR1 is MNHEY and CDR2 SMNVEV (reference sequence). CDR3 residues: CASRASYASNQPQHF. CDR3 nucleotide sequence: TGTGCCAGCAGAGCCTCTTACGCTAGCAATCAGCCCCAGCATTTT.